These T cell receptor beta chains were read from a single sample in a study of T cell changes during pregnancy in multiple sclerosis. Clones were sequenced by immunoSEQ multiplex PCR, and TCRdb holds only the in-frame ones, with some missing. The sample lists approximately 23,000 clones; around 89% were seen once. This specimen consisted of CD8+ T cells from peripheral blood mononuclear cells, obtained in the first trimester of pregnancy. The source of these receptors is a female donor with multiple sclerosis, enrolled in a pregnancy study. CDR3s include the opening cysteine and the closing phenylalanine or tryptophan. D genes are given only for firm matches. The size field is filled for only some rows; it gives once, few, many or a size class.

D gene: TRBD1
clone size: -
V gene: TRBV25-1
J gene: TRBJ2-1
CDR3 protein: CASSAGTGFNEQFF
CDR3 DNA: TGTGCCAGCAGCGCGGGGACAGGGTTCAATGAGCAGTTCTTC

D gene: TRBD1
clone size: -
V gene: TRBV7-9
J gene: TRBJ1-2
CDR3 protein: CASSQGVIIGYTF
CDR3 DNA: TGTGCCAGCAGCCAGGGGGTAATTATTGGCTACACCTTC

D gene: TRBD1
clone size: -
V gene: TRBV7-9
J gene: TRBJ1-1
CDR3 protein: CATETGGVTEAFF
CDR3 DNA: TGTGCCACCGAAACAGGGGGCGTCACTGAAGCTTTCTTT

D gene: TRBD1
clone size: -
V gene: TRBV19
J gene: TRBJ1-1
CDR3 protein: CASSDPGQGADEAFF
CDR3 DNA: TGTGCCAGTAGTGATCCGGGACAGGGGGCTGATGAAGCTTTCTTT

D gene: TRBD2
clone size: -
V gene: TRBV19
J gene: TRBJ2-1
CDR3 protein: CASTILAGGDEQFF
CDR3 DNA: TGTGCCAGTACGATTCTAGCGGGAGGGGATGAGCAGTTCTTC

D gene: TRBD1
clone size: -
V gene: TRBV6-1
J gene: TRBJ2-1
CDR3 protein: CASSESFTGQSNEQFF
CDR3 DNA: TGTGCCAGCAGTGAGTCCTTTACGGGACAGAGTAATGAGCAGTTCTTC

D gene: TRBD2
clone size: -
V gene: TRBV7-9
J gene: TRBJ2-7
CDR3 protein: CASSPRTSGSYEQYF
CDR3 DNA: TGTGCCAGCAGCCCTCGGACTAGCGGGAGCTACGAGCAGTACTTC

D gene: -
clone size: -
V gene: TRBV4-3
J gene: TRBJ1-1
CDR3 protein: CASSQDGGRNTEAFF
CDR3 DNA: TGCGCCAGCAGCCAAGATGGGGGGAGGAACACTGAAGCTTTCTTT

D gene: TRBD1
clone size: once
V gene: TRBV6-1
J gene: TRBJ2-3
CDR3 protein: CASRDRGRTDTQYF
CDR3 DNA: TGTGCCAGCAGGGACAGGGGGCGCACAGATACGCAGTATTTT

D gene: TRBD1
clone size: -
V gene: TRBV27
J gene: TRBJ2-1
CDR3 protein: CASSAYPGQIYNEQFF
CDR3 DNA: TGTGCCAGCAGTGCCTATCCGGGACAGATATACAATGAGCAGTTCTTC

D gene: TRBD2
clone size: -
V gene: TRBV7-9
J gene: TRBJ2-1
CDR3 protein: CASSPGTSGGEQFF
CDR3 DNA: TGTGCCAGCAGCCCCGGGACTAGCGGAGGGGAGCAGTTCTTC

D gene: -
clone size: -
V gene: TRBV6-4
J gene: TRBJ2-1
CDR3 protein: CASSPGTSITSYNEQFF
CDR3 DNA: TGTGCCAGCAGCCCAGGGACTTCCATCACCTCCTACAATGAGCAGTTCTTC

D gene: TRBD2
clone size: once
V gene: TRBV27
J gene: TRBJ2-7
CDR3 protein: CASSSLAGGPYEQYF
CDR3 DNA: TGTGCCAGCAGTTCACTAGCGGGAGGGCCCTACGAGCAGTACTTC

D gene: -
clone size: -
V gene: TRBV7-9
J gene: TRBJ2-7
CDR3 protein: CASSFSGAINEQYF
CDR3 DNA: TGTGCCAGCAGCTTCTCTGGGGCAATCAACGAGCAGTACTTC

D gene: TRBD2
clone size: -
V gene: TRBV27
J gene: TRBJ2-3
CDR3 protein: CASRERGGNTDTQYF
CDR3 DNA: TGTGCCAGCAGAGAACGGGGGGGGAACACAGATACGCAGTATTTT

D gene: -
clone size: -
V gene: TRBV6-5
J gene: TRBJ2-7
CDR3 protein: CASSHIQGYEQYF
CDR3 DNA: TGTGCCAGCAGTCATATACAGGGTTACGAGCAGTACTTC

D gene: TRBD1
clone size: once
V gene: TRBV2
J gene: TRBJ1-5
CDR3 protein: CASGTGVGISPQHF
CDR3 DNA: TGTGCCAGCGGGACAGGGGTCGGAATCAGCCCCCAGCATTTT

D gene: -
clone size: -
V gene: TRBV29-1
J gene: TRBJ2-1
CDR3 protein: CSVGQGEQFF
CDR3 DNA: TGCAGCGTTGGTCAGGGTGAGCAGTTCTTC

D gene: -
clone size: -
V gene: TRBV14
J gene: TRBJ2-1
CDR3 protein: CASSRNHGSNNEQFF
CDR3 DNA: TGTGCCAGCAGCCGAAACCACGGGTCGAACAATGAGCAGTTCTTC

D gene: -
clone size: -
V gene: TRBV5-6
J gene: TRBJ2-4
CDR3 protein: CASSSQGPTAKNIQYF
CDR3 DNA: TGTGCCAGCAGCTCACAGGGTCCGACAGCCAAAAACATTCAGTACTTC

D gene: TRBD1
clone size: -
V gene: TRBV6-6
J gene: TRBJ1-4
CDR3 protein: CASSYPTGQNEKLFF
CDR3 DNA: TGTGCCAGCAGTTACCCGACAGGGCAGAATGAAAAACTGTTTTTT

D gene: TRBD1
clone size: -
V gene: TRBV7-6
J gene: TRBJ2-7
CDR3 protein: CASSSPGTGEYEQYF
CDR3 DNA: TGTGCCAGCAGCTCGCCCGGGACAGGGGAATACGAGCAGTACTTC